A single sample gave rise to the 13 T cell receptor beta chains below, sequenced in a study of T cell responses to AZD1222 COVID-19 vaccine. Measured with immunoSEQ multiplex PCR; TCRdb has only the in-frame clones, and not every one. The sample shows tens of thousands of clones, 85% to 90% of them seen only once. Sequencing was performed on peripheral blood, taken 28 days after the second AZD1222 dose. The receptors originated from an adult who received the AZD1222 COVID-19 vaccine.

V is TRBV6-5 and J is TRBJ2-5; 10 bases align to TRBD1. Germline V gene data show CDR1 as MNHEY and CDR2 as SVGAGI. The ends lost 6 bases at V and 5 bases at J; junction bases unmatched: 9. The CDR3 contains 15 residues. The CDR3 loop reads CASRTPGQGKETQYF. In DNA, the CDR3 is TGTGCCAGCAGGACTCCGGGACAGGGGAAGGAGACCCAGTACTTC.

This chain links TRBV28 with TRBJ1-2; TRBD1 might be the D (6 bases). The V end was cut by 7 bases, the J end by 4 bases, with 19 bases between. This CDR3 region has 15 residues. Germline CDR1 and CDR2: MDHEN and SYDVKM. The CDR3 loop is CASTPRGALLYGYTF. Here the CDR3 DNA reads TGTGCCAGCACCCCTCGGGGGGCGCTTCTCTATGGCTACACCTTC.

J is TRBJ2-1 and V is TRBV6-5; possibly TRBD2 for D (5 bases). Germline CDR1 is MNHEY and CDR2 is SVGAGI. This CDR3 is 15 amino acids long. V was cut by 11 bases and J by 0 bases, with 17 bases left in between. This CDR3 is CAGSRTGSSYNEQFF. Here the CDR3 DNA reads TGTGCCGGCTCGAGGACGGGGAGCTCCTACAATGAGCAGTTCTTC.

The rearrangement links TRBV12-3 or TRBV12-4 to TRBJ1-1; D uncertain. The CDR3 has 13 residues. V was shortened by 1 base and J by 4 bases, with 7 bases between the two germline ends. CDR3 sequence reads: CASSLVTFTEAFF. The CDR3 nucleotides are TGTGCCAGCAGTTTAGTAACGTTCACTGAAGCTTTCTTT.

The chain has TRBV5-4 and TRBJ2-7; maybe TRBD1 (6 bases). The CDR3 length is 16 residues. CDR1 and CDR2 from the germline V gene are SGHNT and YYREEE (reference sequence). The V gene lost 4 bases and the J gene lost 3 bases, with 20 bases spanning the gap. In DNA, the CDR3 is TGTGCCAGCAGCAGCGGTGCGAACAGGGCTGTCTACGAGCAGTACTTC. Protein: CASSSGANRAVYEQYF.

The chain couples TRBV5-4 to TRBJ2-5, with 7 bases that match TRBD2. The CDR3 extends over 15 amino acids. Per the germline V gene, CDR1 is SGHNT and CDR2 is YYREEE (reference sequence). Trimming at V came to 8 bases and at J to 3 bases, leaving 13 bases not matched to a gene. The CDR3 protein is CASSPHRSGEETQYF. Here the CDR3 DNA reads TGTGCCAGTTCTCCCCATAGGAGCGGGGAAGAGACCCAGTACTTC. Based on the CDR3 plus reference TRBV5-4 and TRBJ2-5, the full variable domain is ETGVTQSPTHLIKTRGQQVTLRCSSQSGHNTVSWYQQALGQGPQFIFQYYREEENGRGNFPPRFSGLQFPNYSSELNVNALELDDSALYLCASSPHRSGEETQYFGPGTRLLVL.

The chain uses TRBV5-6 and TRBJ2-7, with 11 bases identical to TRBD2. Germline V gives CDR1 SGHDT, CDR2 YYEEEE. Trimming at V came to 4 bases and at J to 4 bases, leaving 1 base not matched to a gene. This CDR3 is 13 amino acids long. The CDR3 DNA follows: TGTGCCAGCAGCCGGACTAGCGGGTACGAGCAGTACTTC. Residues: CASSRTSGYEQYF.

The chain has TRBV2 and TRBJ1-3, with D possibly TRBD1 on 5 matching bases. The length of the CDR3 is 12 residues. V shed 6 bases and J shed 4 bases, with 7 bases lying between them. The germline gives CDR1 SNHLY, CDR2 FYNNEI. The CDR3, as DNA: TGTGCCAGCAGGGGGGAGGGAAACACCATATATTTT. Amino acid sequence: CASRGEGNTIYF. The whole variable domain, filled in from reference TRBV2 and TRBJ1-3, reads EPEVTQTPSHQVTQMGQEVILRCVPISNHLYFYWYRQILGQKVEFLVSFYNNEISEKSEIFDDQFSVERPDGSNFTLKIRSTKLEDSAMYFCASRGEGNTIYFGEGSWLTVV.

V is TRBV4-2 and J is TRBJ1-1; a weak D match, TRBD1 (5 bases). Deletions cut 0 bases from V and 2 bases from J, with 10 bases between. Germline CDR1 is LGHNA and CDR2 is YNFKEQ. This CDR3 region has 15 residues. The CDR3 DNA is TGTGCCAGCAGCCAAGATGGACAACCCAACACTGAAGCTTTCTTT. Translated, it gives CASSQDGQPNTEAFF.

The rearrangement links TRBV6-5 to TRBJ2-1; D is possibly TRBD1 or TRBD2 (5 bases each). The germline V and J ends were trimmed by 8 bases and 4 bases, with 18 bases remaining between them. Looked up from germline, CDR1 is MNHEY and CDR2 is SVGAGI. CDR3 size: 15 residues. The CDR3 is CASGFSGTDYNEQFF. CDR3 coding DNA: TGTGCCAGCGGTTTCTCCGGGACGGATTACAATGAGCAGTTCTTC.

The chain employs TRBV7-2 and TRBJ2-2, with D perhaps being TRBD1 or TRBD2 (5 bases each). The V end lost 3 bases, the J end lost 4 bases, and 12 bases lay between the germline ends. The CDR3 has 15 amino acids. Germline V gene sequence: CDR1 SGHTA, CDR2 FQGNSA. The CDR3 DNA reads as TGTGCCAGCAGCTTTTCGGTGAGGGGCACCGGGGAGCTGTTTTTT. It codes for CASSFSVRGTGELFF.

The chain has TRBV30 and TRBJ2-7, with D tentatively TRBD1 (6 bases). V lost 0 bases and J 5 bases, leaving 8 bases between the germline ends. Germline CDR1 and CDR2: GTSNPN and SVGIG (reference sequence). This CDR3 has 12 residues. The DNA of the CDR3 is TGTGCCTGGAGTGTACAGGGCCACGAGCAGTACTTC. Protein sequence: CAWSVQGHEQYF.

This clone has a handful of counts. This chain joins TRBV5-1 and TRBJ2-3; TRBD1 matches at 9 bases. The CDR3 sequence is 18 residues long. Germline V gene data show CDR1 as SGHRS and CDR2 as YFSETQ. V dropped 2 bases and J dropped 5; count of bases not matched to a gene: 15. The CDR3 sequence: CASSFPFGTGWEGDTQYF. For the CDR3, the DNA is TGCGCCAGCAGCTTCCCCTTTGGGACAGGGTGGGAGGGAGATACGCAGTATTTT.